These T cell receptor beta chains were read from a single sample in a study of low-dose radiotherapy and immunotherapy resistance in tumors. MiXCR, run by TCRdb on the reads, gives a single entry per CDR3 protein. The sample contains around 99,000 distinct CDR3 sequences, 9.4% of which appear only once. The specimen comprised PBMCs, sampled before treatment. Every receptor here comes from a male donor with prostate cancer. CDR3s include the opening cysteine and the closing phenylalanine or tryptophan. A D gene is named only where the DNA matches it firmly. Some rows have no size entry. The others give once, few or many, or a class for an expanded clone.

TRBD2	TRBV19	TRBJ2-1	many	TGTGCCAGTATAAGTGGGAGGGCCTCCTACAATGAGCAGTTCTTC	CASISGRASYNEQFF
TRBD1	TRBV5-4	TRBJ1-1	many	TGTGCCAGCATGCCTCTCGAACAGGGGGCTAAAACTGAAGCTTTCTTT	CASMPLEQGAKTEAFF
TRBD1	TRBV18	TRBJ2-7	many	TGTGCCAGCTCACCGAGACAGGGGGGGACCTACGAGCAGTACTTC	CASSPRQGGTYEQYF
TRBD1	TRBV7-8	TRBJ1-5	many	TGTGCCAGCACCATTCAAGGGGGCGGTCAGCCCCAGCATTTT	CASTIQGGGQPQHF
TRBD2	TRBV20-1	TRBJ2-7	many	TGCAGTGCTAGAGATTTAGGGGCGGGAGCCTTCTACGAGCAGTACTTC	CSARDLGAGAFYEQYF
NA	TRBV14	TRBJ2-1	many	TGTGCCAGCAGCCAAGCGGGTGAGAGGGTCTACAATGAGCAGTTCTTC	CASSQAGERVYNEQFF
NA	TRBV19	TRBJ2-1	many	TGTGCCAGTAGCGGGCATAGGCCCGAGAATGAGCAGTTCTTC	CASSGHRPENEQFF
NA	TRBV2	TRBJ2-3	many	TGTGCCAGCAGTGAGGTAGGGGCCTATTCCACAGATACGCAGTATTTT	CASSEVGAYSTDTQYF
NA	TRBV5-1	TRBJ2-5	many	TGCGCCAGCAGGCGTATGACTAGTAGAGAGACCCAGTACTTC	CASRRMTSRETQYF
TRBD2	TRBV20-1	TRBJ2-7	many	TGCAGTGCTCTAGATATAATGACTAGCGGGGTGGACTACGAGCAGTACTTC	CSALDIMTSGVDYEQYF
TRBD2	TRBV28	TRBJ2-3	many	TGTGCCAGCATGACCGTCGCTAGCGGGTATCGGGCTAGCACAGATACGCAGTATTTT	CASMTVASGYRASTDTQYF
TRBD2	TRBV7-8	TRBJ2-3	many	TGTGCCAGCAGATCTAGCGGGAGGGCCTTCACAGATACGCAGTATTTT	CASRSSGRAFTDTQYF
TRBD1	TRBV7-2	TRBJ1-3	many	TGTGCCAGCAGCTACGGACAGGGTGGAAACACCATATATTTT	CASSYGQGGNTIYF
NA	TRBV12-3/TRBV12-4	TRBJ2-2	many	TGTGCCAGCAGTTTATTCGGCACCGGGGAGCTGTTTTTT	CASSLFGTGELFF
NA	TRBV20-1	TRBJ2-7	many	TGCAGTGCTAGTATCGAGTCGGTGGGGCGCCCCTACGAGCAGTACTTC	CSASIESVGRPYEQYF
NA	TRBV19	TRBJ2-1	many	TGTGCCAGTAGTATTAGGTCTGAGCAGTTCTTC	CASSIRSEQFF
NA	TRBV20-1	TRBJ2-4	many	TGCAGTGCTAGTGGTCTGGACTCAGCCAAAAACATTCAGTACTTC	CSASGLDSAKNIQYF
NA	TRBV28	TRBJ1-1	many	TGTGCCAGCAGTTTCGTTGGACATATGAACACTGAAGCTTTCTTT	CASSFVGHMNTEAFF
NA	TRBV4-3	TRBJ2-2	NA	TGCGCCAGCAGCCGCTCCGGGCCGGACACCGGGGAGCTGTTTTTT	CASSRSGPDTGELFF
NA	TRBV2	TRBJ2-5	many	TGTGCCAGCAGTGGGGGGGCTACGGAGACCCAGTACTTC	CASSGGATETQYF
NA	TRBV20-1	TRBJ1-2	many	TGCAGTGCTAGTCCCGGCTATGGCTACACCTTC	CSASPGYGYTF
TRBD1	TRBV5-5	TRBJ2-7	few	TGTGCCAGTGGGACAGGGGGCAACTACGAGCAGTACTTC	CASGTGGNYEQYF
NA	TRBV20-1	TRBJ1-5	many	TGCAGTGCTAGGGACGAAGCCCAGCCCCAGCATTTT	CSARDEAQPQHF
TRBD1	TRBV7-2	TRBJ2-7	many	TGTGCCAGCAGCGTAGCCGGGACAGCTTCCTACGAGCAGTACTTC	CASSVAGTASYEQYF
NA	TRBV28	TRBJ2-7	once	TGTGCCAGCAGTTCTAGAATCTACTACGAGCAGTACTTC	CASSSRIYYEQYF
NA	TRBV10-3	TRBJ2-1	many	TGTGCCGTCCGGGGGACGGGAAGGGATGAGCAGTTCTTC	CAVRGTGRDEQFF
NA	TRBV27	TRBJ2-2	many	TGTGCCAGCAGTTTAAAACAGCTGAACACCGGGGAGCTGTTTTTT	CASSLKQLNTGELFF
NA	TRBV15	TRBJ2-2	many	TGTGCCACCAGCAAGGTGGACAGATACACCGGGGAGCTGTTTTTT	CATSKVDRYTGELFF
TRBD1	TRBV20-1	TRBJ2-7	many	TGCAGTGCGACCGGGACAGGGACATCCTACGAGCAGTACTTC	CSATGTGTSYEQYF
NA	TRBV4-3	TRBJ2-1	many	TGCGCCAGCAGCGACCCGCGGACCTACAATGAGCAGTTCTTC	CASSDPRTYNEQFF
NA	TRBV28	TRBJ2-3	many	TGTGCCAGCAGTTTATCAGGCGGGAACACAGATACGCAGTATTTT	CASSLSGGNTDTQYF
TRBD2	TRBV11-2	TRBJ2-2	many	TGTGCCAGCAGCCATAGCGGGAGTTACACCGGGGAGCTGTTTTTT	CASSHSGSYTGELFF
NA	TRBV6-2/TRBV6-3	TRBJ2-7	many	TGTGCCAGCAGTTACGAATCCTTACCCCTCCGCGGGAAATCCTACGAGCAGTACTTC	CASSYESLPLRGKSYEQYF
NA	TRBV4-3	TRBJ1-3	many	TGCGCCAGCAGCCAAGTCGCGGAGAGCTCTGGAAACACCATATATTTT	CASSQVAESSGNTIYF
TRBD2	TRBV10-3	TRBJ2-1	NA	TGTGCCATCAGTGAGTCCGGGACTAGCGGCGGGAGGCCCTACAATGAGCAGTTCTTC	CAISESGTSGGRPYNEQFF
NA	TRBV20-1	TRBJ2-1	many	TGCAGTGCCCACAAGACGGGGCTGAATGAGCAGTTCTTC	CSAHKTGLNEQFF
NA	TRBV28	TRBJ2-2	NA	TGTGCCAGCAGTTTTGGGGGCCACACCAGCGCAATCGGGGAGCTGTTTTTT	CASSFGGHTSAIGELFF
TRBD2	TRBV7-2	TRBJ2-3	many	TGTGCCAGCAGCTTTCGTAGCGGGAGTTCAGATACGCAGTATTTT	CASSFRSGSSDTQYF
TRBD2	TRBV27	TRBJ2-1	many	TGTGCCAGCAGTTTTGGACTAGCGGGAGATAATGAGCAGTTCTTC	CASSFGLAGDNEQFF
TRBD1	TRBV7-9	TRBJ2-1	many	TGTGCCAGCAGCACCTGGGCAGGGACAGGGGATGGTGAGCAGTTCTTC	CASSTWAGTGDGEQFF
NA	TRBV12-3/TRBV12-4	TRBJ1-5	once	TGTGCCAGCGCCTCTAGCTATAGCAATCAGCCCCAGCATTTT	CASASSYSNQPQHF
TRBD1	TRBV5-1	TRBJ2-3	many	TGCGCCAGCAGCTGGAGGGACAGGGAGGCCACAGATACGCAGTATTTT	CASSWRDREATDTQYF
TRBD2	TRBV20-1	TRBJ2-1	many	TGCAGTGCTAGCGGGAGGTACAATGAGCAGTTCTTC	CSASGRYNEQFF
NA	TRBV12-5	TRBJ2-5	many	TGTGCTAGTGGCTTCGACGGAGGAGAGACCCAGTACTTC	CASGFDGGETQYF
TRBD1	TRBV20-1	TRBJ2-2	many	TGCAGTGCTAGAGACCTCGGACAGGACACCGGGGAGCTGTTTTTT	CSARDLGQDTGELFF
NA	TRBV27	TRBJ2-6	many	TGTGCCAGCTCCCCCAGGGATACTGGGGCCAACGTCCTGACTTTC	CASSPRDTGANVLTF
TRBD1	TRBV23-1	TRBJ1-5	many	TGCGCCAGCATTGGACAGGCAAGGAATCAGCCCCAGCATTTT	CASIGQARNQPQHF
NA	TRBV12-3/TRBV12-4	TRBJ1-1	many	TGTGCCAGCGGACCGGGAGGATTGGACACTGAAGCTTTCTTT	CASGPGGLDTEAFF
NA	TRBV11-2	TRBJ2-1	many	TGTGCCAGCAGCTTAGATCGCCAGGCCCCCTACAATGAGCAGTTCTTC	CASSLDRQAPYNEQFF
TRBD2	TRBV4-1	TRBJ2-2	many	TGCGCCAGCAGCCCAAAAGCGGGAGGAAGGGGTTTCGGGGAGCTGTTTTTT	CASSPKAGGRGFGELFF
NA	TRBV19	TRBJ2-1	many	TGTGCCAGTAGCACGGGACAATCGAGCTCCTACAATGAGCAGTTCTTC	CASSTGQSSSYNEQFF
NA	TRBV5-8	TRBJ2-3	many	TGTGCCAGCACCAAACAGGGGAGGACACGGGCAGATACGCAGTATTTT	CASTKQGRTRADTQYF
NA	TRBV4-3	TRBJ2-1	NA	TGCGCCAGCAGCTCGGCTGCTAACAATGAGCAGTTCTTC	CASSSAANNEQFF
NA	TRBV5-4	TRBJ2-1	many	TGTGCCAGCAGCAGGGACGCCAGCTCCTACAATGAGCAGTTCTTC	CASSRDASSYNEQFF
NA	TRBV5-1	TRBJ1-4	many	TGCGCCAGCCAGGGCATCGAGGACACGAAAAAACTGTTTTTT	CASQGIEDTKKLFF